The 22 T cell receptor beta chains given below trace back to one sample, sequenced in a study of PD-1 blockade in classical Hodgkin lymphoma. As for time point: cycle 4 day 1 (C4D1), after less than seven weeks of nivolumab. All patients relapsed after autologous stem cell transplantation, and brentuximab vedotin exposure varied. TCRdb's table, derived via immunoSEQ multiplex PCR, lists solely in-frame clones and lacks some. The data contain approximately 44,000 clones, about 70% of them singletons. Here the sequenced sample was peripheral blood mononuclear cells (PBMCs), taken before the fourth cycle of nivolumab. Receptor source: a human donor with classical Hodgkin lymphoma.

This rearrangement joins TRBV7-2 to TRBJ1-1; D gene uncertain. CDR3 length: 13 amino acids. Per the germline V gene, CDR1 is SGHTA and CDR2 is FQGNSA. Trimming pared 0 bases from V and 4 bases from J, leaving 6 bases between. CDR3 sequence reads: CASSLAFGTEAFF. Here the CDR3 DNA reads TGTGCCAGCAGCTTAGCTTTCGGCACTGAAGCTTTCTTT.

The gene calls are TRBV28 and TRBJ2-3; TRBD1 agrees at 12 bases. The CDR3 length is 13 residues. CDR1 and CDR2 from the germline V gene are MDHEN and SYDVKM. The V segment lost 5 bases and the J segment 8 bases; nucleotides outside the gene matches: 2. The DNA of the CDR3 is TGTGCCAGCAGTAGGGACAGGGGGCTTACGCAGTATTTT. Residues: CASSRDRGLTQYF.

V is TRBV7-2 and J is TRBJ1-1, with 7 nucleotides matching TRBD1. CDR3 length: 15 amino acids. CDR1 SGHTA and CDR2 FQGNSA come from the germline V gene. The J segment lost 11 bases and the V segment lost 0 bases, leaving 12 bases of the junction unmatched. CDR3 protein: CASSLAGGARTGAFF. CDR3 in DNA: TGTGCCAGCAGCTTAGCAGGGGGCGCACGGACTGGGGCTTTCTTT.

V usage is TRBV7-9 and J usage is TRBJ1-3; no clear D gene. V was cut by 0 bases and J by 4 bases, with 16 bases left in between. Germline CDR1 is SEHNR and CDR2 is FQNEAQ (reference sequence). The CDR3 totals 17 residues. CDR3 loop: CASSLALNVIPGNTIYF. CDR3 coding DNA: TGTGCCAGCAGCTTAGCTCTAAATGTAATACCCGGAAACACCATATATTTT.

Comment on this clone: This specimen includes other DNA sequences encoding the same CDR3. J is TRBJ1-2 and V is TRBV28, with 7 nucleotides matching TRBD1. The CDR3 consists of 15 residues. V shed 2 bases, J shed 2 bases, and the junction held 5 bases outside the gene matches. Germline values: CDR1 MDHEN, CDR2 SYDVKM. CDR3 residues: CASSLPGQVNYGYTF. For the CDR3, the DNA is TGTGCCAGCAGTTTACCCGGACAGGTAAACTATGGCTACACCTTC.

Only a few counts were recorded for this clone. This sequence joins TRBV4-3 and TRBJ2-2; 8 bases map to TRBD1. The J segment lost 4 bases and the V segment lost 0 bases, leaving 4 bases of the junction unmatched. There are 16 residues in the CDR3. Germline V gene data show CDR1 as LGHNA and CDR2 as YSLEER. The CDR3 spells CASSQDITGGTGELFF. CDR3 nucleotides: TGCGCCAGCAGCCAAGATATTACAGGGGGCACCGGGGAGCTGTTTTTT.

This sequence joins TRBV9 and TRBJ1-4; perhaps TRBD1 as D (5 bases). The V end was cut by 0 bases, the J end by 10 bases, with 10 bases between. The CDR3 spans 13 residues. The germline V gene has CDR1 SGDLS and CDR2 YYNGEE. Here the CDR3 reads CASSVAVRGKLFF. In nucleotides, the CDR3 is TGTGCCAGCAGCGTAGCGGTTAGGGGAAAACTGTTTTTT.

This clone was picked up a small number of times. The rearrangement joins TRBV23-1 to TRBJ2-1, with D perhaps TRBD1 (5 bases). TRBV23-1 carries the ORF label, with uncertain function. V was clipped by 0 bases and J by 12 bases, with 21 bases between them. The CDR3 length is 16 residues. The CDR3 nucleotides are TGCGCCAGCAGTCAATCGGTCAACCTCCAAGGGGTTGCGCAGTTCTTC. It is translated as CASSQSVNLQGVAQFF.

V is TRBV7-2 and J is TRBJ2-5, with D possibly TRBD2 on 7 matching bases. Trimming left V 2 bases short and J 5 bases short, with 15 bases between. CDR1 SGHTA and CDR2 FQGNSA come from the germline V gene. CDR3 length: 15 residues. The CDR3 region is CASSLTGLGGETQYF. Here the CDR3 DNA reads TGTGCCAGCAGCTTAACAGGGCTGGGAGGGGAGACCCAGTACTTC.

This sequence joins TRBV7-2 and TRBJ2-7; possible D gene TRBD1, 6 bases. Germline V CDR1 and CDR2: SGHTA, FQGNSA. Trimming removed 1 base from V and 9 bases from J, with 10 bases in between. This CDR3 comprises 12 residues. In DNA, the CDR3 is TGTGCCAGCAGCTTAGACAGGGAGCGGCAGTACTTC. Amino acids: CASSLDRERQYF.

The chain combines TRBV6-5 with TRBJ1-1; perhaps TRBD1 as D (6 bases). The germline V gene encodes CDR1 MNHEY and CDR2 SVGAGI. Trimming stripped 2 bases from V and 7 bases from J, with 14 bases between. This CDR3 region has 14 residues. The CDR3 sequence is CASSYLAATGEAFF. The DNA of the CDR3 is TGTGCCAGCAGTTACCTGGCCGCGACAGGTGAAGCTTTCTTT.

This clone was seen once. CDR3 in DNA: TGTGCCAGCAGCCCTAGGGGCGGGCGGCTAGTTTCCTACAATGAGCAGTTCTTC. Its protein product is CASSPRGGRLVSYNEQFF. V gene TRBV7-2 combines with J gene TRBJ2-1; D is tentatively TRBD1 or TRBD2 (5 bases each). CDR3 length equals 18 residues. Deletions cut 5 bases from V and 1 base from J, with 21 bases between. Germline V gives CDR1 SGHTA, CDR2 FQGNSA.

CDR3 sequence reads: CASSYEGWNTEAFF. In nucleotides, the CDR3 is TGTGCCAGCAGTTACGAAGGCTGGAACACTGAAGCTTTCTTT. The V and J genes are TRBV6-5 and TRBJ1-1; D is uncertain. This CDR3 is 14 amino acids long. Germline CDR1 reads MNHEY; CDR2 reads SVGAGI. Trimming cost V 2 bases and J 1 base, with 8 bases left between them.

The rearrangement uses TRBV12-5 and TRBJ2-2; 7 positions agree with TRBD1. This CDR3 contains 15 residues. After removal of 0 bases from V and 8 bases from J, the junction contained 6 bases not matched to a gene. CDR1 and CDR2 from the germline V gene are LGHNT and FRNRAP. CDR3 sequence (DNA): TGTGCTAGTGGTTTGGTGCTACAGGGGATTGGGGAGCTGTTTTTT. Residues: CASGLVLQGIGELFF.

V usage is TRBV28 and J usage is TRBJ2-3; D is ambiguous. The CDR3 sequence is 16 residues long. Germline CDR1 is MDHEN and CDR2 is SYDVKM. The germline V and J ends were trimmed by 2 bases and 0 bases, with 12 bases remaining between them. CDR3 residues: CASSLSRLPSTDTQYF. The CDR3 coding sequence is TGTGCCAGCAGTTTAAGCAGACTCCCTAGCACAGATACGCAGTATTTT.

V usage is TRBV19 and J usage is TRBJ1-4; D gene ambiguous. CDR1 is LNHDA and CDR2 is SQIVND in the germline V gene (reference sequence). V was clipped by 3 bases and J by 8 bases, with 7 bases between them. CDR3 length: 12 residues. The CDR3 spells CASSIPREKLFF. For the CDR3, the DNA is TGTGCCAGTAGTATCCCCCGAGAAAAACTGTTTTTT.

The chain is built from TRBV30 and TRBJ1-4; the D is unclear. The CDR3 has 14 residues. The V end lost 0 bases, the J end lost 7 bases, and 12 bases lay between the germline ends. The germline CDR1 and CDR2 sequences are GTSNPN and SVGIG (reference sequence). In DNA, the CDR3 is TGTGCCTGGAGTGTTTATCGGGCTTCTGAAAAACTGTTTTTT. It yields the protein CAWSVYRASEKLFF.

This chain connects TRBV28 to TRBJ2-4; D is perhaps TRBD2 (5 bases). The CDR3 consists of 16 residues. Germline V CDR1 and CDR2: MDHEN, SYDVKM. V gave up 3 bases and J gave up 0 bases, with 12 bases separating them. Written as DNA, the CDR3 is TGTGCCAGCAGTTTTGGGGAGTCAATAGCCAAAAACATTCAGTACTTC. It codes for CASSFGESIAKNIQYF.

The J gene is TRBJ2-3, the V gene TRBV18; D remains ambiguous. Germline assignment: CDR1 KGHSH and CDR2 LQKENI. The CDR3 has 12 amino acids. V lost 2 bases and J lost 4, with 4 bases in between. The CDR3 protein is CASSPRSDTQYF. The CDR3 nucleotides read TGTGCCAGCTCACCAAGGTCAGATACGCAGTATTTT.

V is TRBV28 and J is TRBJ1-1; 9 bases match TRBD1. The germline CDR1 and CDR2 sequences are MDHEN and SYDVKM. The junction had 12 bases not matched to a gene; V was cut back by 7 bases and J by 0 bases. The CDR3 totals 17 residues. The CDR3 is CASTSSGQGTLNTEAFF. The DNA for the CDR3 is TGTGCCAGCACCTCTTCTGGACAGGGGACCTTGAACACTGAAGCTTTCTTT. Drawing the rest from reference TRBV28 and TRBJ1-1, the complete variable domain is DVKVTQSSRYLVKRTGEKVFLECVQDMDHENMFWYRQDPGLGLRLIYFSYDVKMKEKGDIPEGYSVSREKKERFSLILESASTNQTSMYLCASTSSGQGTLNTEAFFGQGTRLTVV.

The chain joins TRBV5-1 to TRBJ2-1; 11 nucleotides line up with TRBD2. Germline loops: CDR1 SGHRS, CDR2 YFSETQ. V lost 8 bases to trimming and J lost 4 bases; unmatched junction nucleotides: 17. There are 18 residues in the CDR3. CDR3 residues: CASAPQLAGDPSYNEQFF. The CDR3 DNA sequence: TGCGCCAGTGCACCCCAACTAGCGGGAGACCCCTCTTACAATGAGCAGTTCTTC.

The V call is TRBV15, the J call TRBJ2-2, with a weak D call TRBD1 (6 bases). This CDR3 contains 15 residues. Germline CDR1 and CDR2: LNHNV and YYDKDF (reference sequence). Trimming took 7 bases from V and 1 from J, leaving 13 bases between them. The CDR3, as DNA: TGTGCCACCACCCAGGGGTCAGTGAACACCGGGGAGCTGTTTTTT. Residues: CATTQGSVNTGELFF.